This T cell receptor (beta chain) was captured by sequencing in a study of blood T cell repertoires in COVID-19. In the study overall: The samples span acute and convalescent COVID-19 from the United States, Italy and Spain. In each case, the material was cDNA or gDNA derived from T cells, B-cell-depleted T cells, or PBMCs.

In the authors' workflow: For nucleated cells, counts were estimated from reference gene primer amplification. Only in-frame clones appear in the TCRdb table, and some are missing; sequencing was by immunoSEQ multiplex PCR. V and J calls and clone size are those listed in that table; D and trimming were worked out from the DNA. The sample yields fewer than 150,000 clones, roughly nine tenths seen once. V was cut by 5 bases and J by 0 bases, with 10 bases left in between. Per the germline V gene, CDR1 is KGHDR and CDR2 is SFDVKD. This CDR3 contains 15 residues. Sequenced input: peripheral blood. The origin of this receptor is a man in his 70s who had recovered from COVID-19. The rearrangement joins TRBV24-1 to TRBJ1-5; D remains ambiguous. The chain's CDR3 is CATSGAGNSNQPQHF. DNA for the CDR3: TGTGCCACCAGTGGGGCAGGTAATAGCAATCAGCCCCAGCATTTT.